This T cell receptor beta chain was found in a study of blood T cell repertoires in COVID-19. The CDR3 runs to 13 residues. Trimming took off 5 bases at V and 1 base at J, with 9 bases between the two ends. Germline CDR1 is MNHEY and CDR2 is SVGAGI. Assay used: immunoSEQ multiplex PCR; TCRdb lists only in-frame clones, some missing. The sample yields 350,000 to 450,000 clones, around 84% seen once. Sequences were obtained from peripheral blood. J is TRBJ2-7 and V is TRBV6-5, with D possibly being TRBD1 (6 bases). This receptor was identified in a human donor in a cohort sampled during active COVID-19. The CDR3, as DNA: TGTGCCAGCAGTCTTACAGGGTCCTACGAGCAGTACTTC. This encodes CASSLTGSYEQYF.